The 20 T cell receptor beta chains given below trace back to one sample, sequenced in a study of cytomegalovirus exposure and HLA in healthy donors. This PCR relied on a set of 60 Vbeta primers and 13 Jbeta primers. The data were produced by immunoSEQ multiplex PCR, yet TCRdb's version contains in-frame clones alone and is incomplete. The sample consists of 110,000 to 150,000 clones, around 72% of them appearing once. The sample taken for sequencing was PBMCs. All receptors come from a man aged 35-49 years in good health and CMV-seronegative.

This clone occurred a few times. The chain carries TRBV18 and TRBJ2-7, with a possible D match to TRBD1 (6 bases). Germline V gives CDR1 KGHSH, CDR2 LQKENI. The V and J ends lost 1 base and 4 bases respectively, with 11 bases between them. This CDR3 spans 14 amino acids. For the CDR3, the DNA is TGTGCCAGCTCACCACTTGGGACAAATTACGAGCAGTACTTC. It translates to CASSPLGTNYEQYF.

This clone was observed once. The chain joins TRBV11-2 to TRBJ2-2; D might be TRBD2 (6 bases). The ends were cut back, 4 bases at V and 7 bases at J, with 19 bases in the middle. Germline loops: CDR1 SGHAT, CDR2 FQNNGV. This CDR3 spans 16 amino acids. CDR3 in amino acids: CASSSTRDSLIGELFF. The CDR3 DNA follows: TGTGCCAGCAGCTCCACTCGGGACTCCCTTATCGGGGAGCTGTTTTTT. Based on the CDR3 plus reference TRBV11-2 and TRBJ2-2, the full variable domain is EAGVAQSPRYKIIEKRQSVAFWCNPISGHATLYWYQQILGQGPKLLIQFQNNGVVDDSQLPKDRFSAERLKGVDSTLKIQPAKLEDSAVYLCASSSTRDSLIGELFFGEGSRLTVL.

In nucleotides, the CDR3 is TGTGCCAGCAGCTTACAGATGAACACTGAAGCTTTCTTT. It codes for CASSLQMNTEAFF. The gene calls are TRBV7-2 and TRBJ1-1; the D is unclear. The CDR3 covers 13 residues. Per the germline V gene, CDR1 is SGHTA and CDR2 is FQGNSA. V was shortened by 2 bases and J by 0 bases, with 4 bases between the two germline ends.

A remark on this clone: An end of the junction does not agree with germline; a read error may underlie this. The V gene is TRBV25-1, the J gene TRBJ2-7, with 7 bases identical to TRBD2. The CDR3 covers 16 residues. Looked up from germline, CDR1 is MGHDK and CDR2 is SYGVNS. The CDR3 spells CASSESFASGAYEQYF. For the CDR3, the DNA is TGTGCCAGCAGCGAATCGTTTGCTAGCGGCGCCTACGAGCAGTACTTC.

The J gene is TRBJ1-3, the V gene TRBV5-6, with D possibly being TRBD1 (6 bases). There are 16 residues in the CDR3. The V gene lost 0 bases and the J gene lost 0 bases, with 10 bases spanning the gap. Per the germline V gene, CDR1 is SGHDT and CDR2 is YYEEEE. This CDR3 is CASSLVRGTSGNTIYF. Here the CDR3 DNA reads TGTGCCAGCAGCTTGGTTAGGGGGACCTCTGGAAACACCATATATTTT.

The rearrangement uses TRBV7-6 and TRBJ1-6; D gene ambiguous. This CDR3 has 12 residues. Trimming removed 6 bases at V and 17 bases at J, with 17 bases between. Germline V gene sequence: CDR1 SGHVS, CDR2 FNYEAQ. The DNA of the CDR3 is TGTGCCAGCAGTTATGACGGCTCAGGCTTCCACTTT. As protein: CASSYDGSGFHF.

V gene TRBV5-1 combines with J gene TRBJ2-5; perhaps TRBD2 as D (6 bases). The germline V gene has CDR1 SGHRS and CDR2 YFSETQ. Trimming removed 4 bases at V and 6 bases at J, with 22 bases between. The CDR3 covers 16 residues. CDR3 in amino acids: CASSNSGTVKTKTQYF. In DNA, the CDR3 is TGCGCCAGCAGCAATTCCGGGACTGTCAAGACGAAGACCCAGTACTTC.

V usage is TRBV4-3 and J usage is TRBJ1-2; D unresolved. V lost 3 bases, J lost 4 bases, and 15 bases lay in between. The length of the CDR3 is 15 residues. The germline CDR1 and CDR2 sequences are LGHNA and YSLEER. The CDR3 loop reads CASSQVANAGYGYTF. CDR3 bases: TGCGCCAGCAGCCAGGTTGCTAACGCGGGCTATGGCTACACCTTC.

This clone was counted a few times. V gene TRBV7-9 combines with J gene TRBJ2-1; 7 bases agree with TRBD2. CDR3 length: 14 amino acids. Looked up from germline, CDR1 is SEHNR and CDR2 is FQNEAQ (reference sequence). Trimming at V came to 9 bases and at J to 4 bases, leaving 9 bases not matched to a gene. The CDR3 loop reads CASYRDYHYNEQFF. The CDR3, as DNA: TGTGCCAGTTACCGGGACTACCATTACAATGAGCAGTTCTTC.

The chain uses TRBV7-3 and TRBJ1-1, with a weak D call TRBD1 (5 bases). V lost 3 bases and J lost 1, with 6 bases in between. Germline loops: CDR1 SGHTA, CDR2 FQGTGA. The CDR3 is 13 amino acids. DNA of the CDR3: TGTGCCAGCAGCTTCACAGGGAACACTGAAGCTTTCTTT. Translation: CASSFTGNTEAFF.

The chain employs TRBV19 and TRBJ1-2; D remains ambiguous. The V and J ends lost 8 bases and 8 bases respectively, with 18 bases between them. The CDR3 loop spans 13 amino acids. Per germline, CDR1 LNHDA and CDR2 SQIVND (reference sequence). In DNA form, the CDR3 reads TGTGCCAGTGGCCCCGGGTTCCCTAAAGGCTACACCTTC. This sequence encodes CASGPGFPKGYTF.

This clone came up a few times. This chain connects TRBV27 to TRBJ1-2; 10 bases align to TRBD1. V was clipped by 3 bases and J by 5 bases; unmatched bases: 6. CDR1 MNHEY and CDR2 SMNVEV come from the germline V gene (reference sequence). The CDR3 is 15 residues long. The CDR3 reads CASSFAGTGDYGYTF. CDR3 in DNA: TGTGCCAGCAGTTTCGCCGGGACAGGGGATTATGGCTACACCTTC.

The chain couples TRBV25-1 to TRBJ1-2; D is unclear. The CDR3 contains 15 residues. Germline V gives CDR1 MGHDK, CDR2 SYGVNS. Trimming left V 3 bases short and J 7 bases short, with 18 bases between. As DNA, the CDR3 is TGTGCCAGCAGTGACCGGAACGGGGTTCCCGCTGGCTACACCTTC. Its translation: CASSDRNGVPAGYTF.

This clone was observed a few times. The V gene is TRBV7-9, the J gene TRBJ1-3; a possible D gene is TRBD1 (6 bases). Trimming removed 9 bases from V and 2 bases from J, with 8 bases in between. Germline V gene sequence: CDR1 SEHNR, CDR2 FQNEAQ (reference sequence). The CDR3 is 12 residues long. CDR3 in amino acids: CASTGPGNTIYF. CDR3 sequence (DNA): TGTGCCAGTACAGGGCCTGGAAACACCATATATTTT. Full variable domain (remainder filled in from reference TRBV7-9 and TRBJ1-3): DTGVSQNPRHKITKRGQNVTFRCDPISEHNRLYWYRQTLGQGPEFLTYFQNEAQLEKSRLLSDRFSAERPKGSFSTLEIQRTEQGDSAMYLCASTGPGNTIYFGEGSWLTVV.

The V gene is TRBV6-5, the J gene TRBJ2-5, with 12 bases identical to TRBD2. CDR1 is MNHEY and CDR2 is SVGAGI in the germline V gene. J gave up 9 bases and V 8 bases, and 7 bases lay outside the gene matches. The CDR3 covers 13 residues. The CDR3 DNA is TGTGCCAGCGGCCTAGCGGGAGGGAATTCCCAGTACTTC. It codes for CASGLAGGNSQYF.

The V call is TRBV15, the J call TRBJ1-1; possible D gene TRBD1, 5 bases. The germline V gene has CDR1 LNHNV and CDR2 YYDKDF (reference sequence). There are 15 residues in the CDR3. V gave up 2 bases and J gave up 4 bases, with 14 bases separating them. CDR3 coding DNA: TGTGCCACCAGCAGACCCCATGGGGGGGGCACTGAAGCTTTCTTT. Translation gives CATSRPHGGGTEAFF.

Comments on this clone: An end of the junction does not agree with germline; a read error may underlie this. The chain couples TRBV4-1 to TRBJ1-2, with D maybe TRBD1 (6 bases). The CDR3 runs 15 residues. Looked up from germline, CDR1 is MGHRA and CDR2 is YSYEKL. CDR3 in amino acids: CASSQTSTGPYGYPF. The CDR3 DNA sequence: TGCGCCAGCAGCCAAACGTCGACAGGTCCCTATGGCTACCCCTTC.

The V call is TRBV6-5, the J call TRBJ2-5; no clear D. The J call is in doubt because the DNA end fits TRBJ2-7 better. The CDR3 length is 14 residues. Germline CDR1 MNHEY, CDR2 SVGAGI. CDR3 DNA: TGTGCCAGCAGTTACTCGAGGATCCCCTACGAGCAGTACTTC. Amino acids: CASSYSRIPYEQYF.

The genes are TRBV28 and TRBJ2-7, with 11 bases fitting TRBD2. Germline values: CDR1 MDHEN, CDR2 SYDVKM. The CDR3 contains 17 residues. V lost 2 bases and J lost 6; bases outside the gene matches: 12. The CDR3: CASSLGGTSGPLIEQYF. The DNA for the CDR3 is TGTGCCAGCAGTTTAGGTGGGACTAGCGGACCTCTTATCGAGCAGTACTTC.

V is TRBV19 and J is TRBJ1-3; D is uncertain. The V gene lost 6 bases and the J gene lost 4 bases, with 16 bases spanning the gap. This CDR3 has 15 residues. Germline loops: CDR1 LNHDA, CDR2 SQIVND (reference sequence). The CDR3 sequence: CASSTGRTLGNTIYF. CDR3 DNA: TGTGCCAGTAGCACCGGACGGACTCTCGGAAACACCATATATTTT.